This T cell receptor beta chain came from a study of CD8 T cells in ankylosing spondylitis. The study's findings and limits: Reportedly, disease-linked clones are significantly enriched in ankylosing spondylitis patients' matched synovial fluid. Disease-linked clones, CD8+, were relatively rare in peripheral blood. Certain motif variants had earlier been reported in reactive arthritis synovial fluid and blood.

In this sample, this clonotype turned up many times. Its specificity is not known. Researchers built TCR beta libraries using quantitative 5'-RACE with molecular barcodes. Via MiXCR, TCRdb re-called the 5' RACE reads, giving one row per CDR3 protein. The sample lists about 240,000 distinct CDR3 sequences; 8% to 9% were seen once. The sequence was collected from a female donor with ankylosing spondylitis or in good health (not recorded which). Sequencing was done on a sample of blood, either unsorted or a sorted T cell fraction (not recorded which).

The CDR3 region has the DNA TGTGCCAGCCGCAGACGGGGAAACGGCTACAATGAGCAGTTCTTC. Amino acid sequence: CASRRRGNGYNEQFF. V usage is TRBV12-3 or TRBV12-4 and J usage is TRBJ2-1, with D possibly matching TRBD2 (5 bases). The CDR3 extends over 15 amino acids. Between the trimmed V and J ends, which lost 8 bases and 3 bases, there was a span of 17 bases.